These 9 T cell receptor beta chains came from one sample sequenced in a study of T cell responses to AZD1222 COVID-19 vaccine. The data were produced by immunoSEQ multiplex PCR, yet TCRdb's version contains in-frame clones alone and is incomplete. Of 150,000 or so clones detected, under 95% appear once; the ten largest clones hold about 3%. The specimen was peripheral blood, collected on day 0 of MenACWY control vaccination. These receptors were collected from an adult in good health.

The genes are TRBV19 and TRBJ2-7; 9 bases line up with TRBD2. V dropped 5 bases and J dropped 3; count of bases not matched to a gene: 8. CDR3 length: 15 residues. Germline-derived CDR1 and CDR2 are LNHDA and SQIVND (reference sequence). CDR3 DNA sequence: TGTGCCAGTAGTCTTCGGGCTAGCGGGAACTACGAGCAGTACTTC. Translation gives CASSLRASGNYEQYF.

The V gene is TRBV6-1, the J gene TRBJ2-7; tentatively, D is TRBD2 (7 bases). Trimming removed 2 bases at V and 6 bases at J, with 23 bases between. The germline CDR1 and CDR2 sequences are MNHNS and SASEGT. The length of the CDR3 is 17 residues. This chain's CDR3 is CASSELGGLGLLSEQYF. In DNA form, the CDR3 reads TGTGCCAGCAGTGAACTCGGGGGGCTTGGCCTTCTCAGCGAGCAGTACTTC.

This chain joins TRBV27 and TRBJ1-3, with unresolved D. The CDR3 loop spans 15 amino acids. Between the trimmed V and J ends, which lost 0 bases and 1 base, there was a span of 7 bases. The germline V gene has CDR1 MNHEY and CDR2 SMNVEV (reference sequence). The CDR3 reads CASSLSVGSGNTIYF. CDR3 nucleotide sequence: TGTGCCAGCAGTTTATCGGTGGGGTCTGGAAACACCATATATTTT.

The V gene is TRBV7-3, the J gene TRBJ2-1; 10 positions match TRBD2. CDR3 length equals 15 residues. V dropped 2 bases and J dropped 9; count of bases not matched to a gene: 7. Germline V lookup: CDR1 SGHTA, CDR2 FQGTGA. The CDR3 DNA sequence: TGTGCCAGCAGCTTAGAACCTAGCGGGAGCGGTGAGCAGTTCTTC. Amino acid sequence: CASSLEPSGSGEQFF.

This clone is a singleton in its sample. CDR3 region: CASSQGRAAQPQHF. CDR3 coding DNA: TGTGCCAGTAGTCAGGGACGGGCGGCACAGCCCCAGCATTTT. The chain recombines TRBV19 with TRBJ1-5; D perhaps matches TRBD1 (5 bases). The germline CDR1 and CDR2 sequences are LNHDA and SQIVND (reference sequence). With 5 bases removed from V and 7 bases from J, the gap between germline ends came to 15 bases. The CDR3 contains 14 residues.

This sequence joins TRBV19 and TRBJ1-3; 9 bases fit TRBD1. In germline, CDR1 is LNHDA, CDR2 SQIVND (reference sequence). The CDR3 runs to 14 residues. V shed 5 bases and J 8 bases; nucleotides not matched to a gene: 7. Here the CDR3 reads CASSFGTGFDTIYF. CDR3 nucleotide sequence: TGTGCCAGTAGTTTCGGGACAGGGTTCGACACCATATATTTT. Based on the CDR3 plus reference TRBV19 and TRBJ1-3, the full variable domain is DGGITQSPKYLFRKEGQNVTLSCEQNLNHDAMYWYRQDPGQGLRLIYYSQIVNDFQKGDIAEGYSVSREKKESFPLTVTSAQKNPTAFYLCASSFGTGFDTIYFGEGSWLTVV.

The CDR3 sequence: CASSLTLVATEAFF. DNA of the CDR3: TGTGCCAGCAGTTTGACGCTGGTGGCCACTGAAGCTTTCTTT. This rearrangement joins TRBV27 to TRBJ1-1; D unclear. V was shortened by 3 bases and J by 4 bases, with 12 bases between the two germline ends. Germline V CDR1 and CDR2: MNHEY, SMNVEV (reference sequence). The CDR3 loop spans 14 amino acids.

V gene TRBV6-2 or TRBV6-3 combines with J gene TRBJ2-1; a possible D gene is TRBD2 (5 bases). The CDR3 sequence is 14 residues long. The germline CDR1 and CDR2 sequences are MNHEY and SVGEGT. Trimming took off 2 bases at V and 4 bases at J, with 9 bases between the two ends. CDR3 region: CASSYGRGYNEQFF. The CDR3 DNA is TGTGCCAGCAGTTACGGGCGAGGGTACAATGAGCAGTTCTTC.

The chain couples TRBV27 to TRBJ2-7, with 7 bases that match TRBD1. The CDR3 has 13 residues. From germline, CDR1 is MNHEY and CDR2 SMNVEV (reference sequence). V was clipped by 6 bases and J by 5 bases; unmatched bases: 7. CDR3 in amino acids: CASSGDSGDEQYF. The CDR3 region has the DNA TGTGCCAGCAGCGGGGACAGTGGGGACGAGCAGTACTTC.